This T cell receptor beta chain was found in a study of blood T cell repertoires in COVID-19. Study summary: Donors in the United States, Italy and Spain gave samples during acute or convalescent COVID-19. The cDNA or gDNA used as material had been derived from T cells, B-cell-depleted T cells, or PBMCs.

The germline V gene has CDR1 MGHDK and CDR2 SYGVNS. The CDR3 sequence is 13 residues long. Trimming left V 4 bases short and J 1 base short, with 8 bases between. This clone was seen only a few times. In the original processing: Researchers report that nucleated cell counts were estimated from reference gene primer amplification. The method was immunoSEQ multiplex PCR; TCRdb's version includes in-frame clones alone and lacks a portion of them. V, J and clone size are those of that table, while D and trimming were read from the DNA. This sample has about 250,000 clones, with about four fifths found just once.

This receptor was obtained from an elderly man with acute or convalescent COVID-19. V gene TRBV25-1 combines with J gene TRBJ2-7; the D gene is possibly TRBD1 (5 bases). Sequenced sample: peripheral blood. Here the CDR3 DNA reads TGTGCCAGCAGTGCCAGGGTGTCCTACGAGCAGTACTTC. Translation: CASSARVSYEQYF.